This record looks at one TCR beta chain sequence and its context. These data come from a study of CD8 T cells in Susac syndrome. The germline gives CDR1 MGHDK, CDR2 SYGVNS. The CDR3 is 16 amino acids. The V and J ends lost 3 bases and 5 bases respectively, with 17 bases between them. The study sequenced TCR beta in blood CD8+ and CD4+ T cells. It was negative isolation that provided the CD8+ and CD4+ T cells, whereas TEMRA cells were enriched by FACS. Random hexamers served to reverse transcribe roughly 0.5 to 1 ug RNA. Coverage of TCR beta CDR3 amplification by immunoSEQ multiplex PCR extended to 54 Vbeta and 13 Jbeta. In TCRdb, the immunoSEQ multiplex PCR reads were re-called with MiXCR into one record per CDR3 protein. The data contain approximately 150,000 distinct CDR3 sequences, about 91% of them singletons.

The sequencing input was CD4+ T cells from PBMCs. The rearrangement uses TRBV25-1 and TRBJ1-5, with D tentatively TRBD1 (6 bases). This receptor was obtained from a human donor in good health. The CDR3 reads CASSDPRGGEDQPQHF. As DNA, the CDR3 is TGTGCCAGCAGTGACCCGAGGGGGGGGGAGGATCAGCCCCAGCATTTT.